This T cell receptor beta chain is from a study of T-cell reconstitution after alpha-beta-depleted transplantation in children. CDR1 is SQVTM and CDR2 is ANQGSEA in the germline V gene. Trimming took 1 base from V and 4 from J, leaving 20 bases between them. The CDR3 sequence is 17 residues long. Of note for this clonotype: The antigen is undetermined.

Preparation of the TCRbeta library was carried out with unique molecular identifiers. One entry per CDR3 protein results from TCRdb running MiXCR on the PCR reads. The sample holds 250,000 to 400,000 distinct CDR3 sequences; 23% are singletons and the top ten take roughly 9.7%. Study results and limitations: Two months or so post-transplant, alpha-beta T cells reportedly derived from several hundred expanded graft clones.

The rearrangement links TRBV29-1 to TRBJ2-1; D might be TRBD1 or TRBD2, each matching 6 bases. The source of this sequence is a male patient younger than 18 who had a stem cell transplant for acute lymphoblastic leukemia, so the T cells may come from the graft donor. Material: PBMCs, mostly from graft donor cells, obtained 180 days after TCRalphabeta/CD19-depleted stem cell transplant. The CDR3 region is CSVEARTESGVYNEQFF. CDR3 nucleotides: TGCAGCGTTGAAGCACGGACAGAGTCGGGGGTTTACAATGAGCAGTTCTTC.